This T cell receptor beta chain was retrieved from a study of CD8 T cells in Susac syndrome. Whole-study findings and limits: It was acknowledged in the study that the number of individuals who were included in its TCR sequencing and HLA analysis was relatively small.

With random hexamers, reverse transcription was performed on about 0.45 to 1 ug of RNA. The CDR3 of TCR beta was amplified by immunoSEQ multiplex PCR across 54 Vbeta and 13 Jbeta. One entry per CDR3 protein, called by TCRdb with MiXCR from the immunoSEQ multiplex PCR reads. Of 150,000 to 200,000 distinct CDR3 sequences listed, 93% were seen once; the top ten hold roughly 0.13%. Blood CD8+ and CD4+ T cells underwent high-throughput TCR beta sequencing. As for this clonotype: Its target is not known.

The length of the CDR3 is 15 residues. CDR1 is LGHDT, CDR2 YNNKEL, per germline (reference sequence). The J segment lost 5 bases and the V segment lost 4 bases, leaving 4 bases of the junction unmatched. The sequenced material came from CD4+ T cells from PBMCs. The chain carries TRBV3-1 and TRBJ2-3; TRBD2 agrees at 12 bases. The TCR was taken from a human donor in good health. The CDR3 region has the DNA TGTGCCAGCAGCCCCCTAGCGGGGGGGCGAGATACGCAGTATTTT. Translating it yields CASSPLAGGRDTQYF.